The entry below describes one T cell receptor beta chain. The data were obtained in a study of shared clonotypes between healthy human individuals. V lost 3 bases and J lost 0, with 10 bases in between. The CDR3 has 15 residues. Germline lookup yields CDR1 SGHRS and CDR2 YFSETQ. Using immunoSEQ multiplex PCR, the repertoire was profiled, and TCRdb retains in-frame clones only, with some absent. The data hold about 2.3 million clones, with just over 90% observed a single time. This TCR came from a man younger than 35 in good health. Some clones in this sample may be carry-over from other donors' samples. This rearrangement joins TRBV5-1 to TRBJ2-1; the D gene is possibly TRBD1 (6 bases). The sequenced material came from naive CD4+ T cells from PBMCs. The sample's subset: CD45RA+ positively selected. The CDR3 DNA reads TGCGCCAGCAGCTCCGACAGGAGCTCCTACAATGAGCAGTTCTTC. Translation: CASSSDRSSYNEQFF.